This TCR beta chain is from a study of blood T cells in healthy people across ages (dated by TCRdb to between 2015 and 2017). The study in broad terms: In model experiments, template switching captured about one uniquely barcoded TCR beta cDNA molecule for every two T cells. The study measured age-related changes in TCR beta repertoire diversity using deep sequencing normalized with unique cDNA molecular identifiers. The donors were divided into four age groups: young (average around 17 years), middle-aged (under 40), aged (under 70) and long-lived (roughly 82). To avoid experimental bias, donors of different ages were spread randomly across the sequencing lanes. Using the same blood draw, the study looked at two additional independent replicas of 1 million unique cDNA reads for two donors, one aged 18 to 30 and the other aged 80 or older.

The 39 donors, aged about 6 to 100 years, were systemically healthy Caucasian individuals from Russia. Approximately 9 milliliters of peripheral blood were collected from each donor into EDTA-treated Vacutainer tubes. Ficoll-Paque density-gradient centrifugation was used to isolate PBMCs, with at least 7 million obtained per sample. Total RNA, at least 6 micrograms per sample, was extracted from PBMCs with Trizol reagent. For every donor, flow cytometry on a PBMC aliquot measured the percentage of naive CD45RAhigh/CD27high T cells. As regards this clonotype: It lacks a known antigen. Per-base quality was not reported, and no clone a single base away is much larger than it.

The method behind the library was 5' RACE. Sequencing used an Illumina HiSeq 2500. The second PCR ran for roughly 7 to 11 cycles and used a J-beta primer mix along with a sample-barcoded 5' primer. Each TCR beta cDNA molecule received a unique molecular identifier from a template-switch 5' adaptor carrying 12 random nucleotides. At least 2.5 million CDR3-containing paired-end reads were obtained from each sample. All of the RNA was converted into first-strand cDNA using the Mint cDNA synthesis kit, with a TRBC-specific oligonucleotide serving as the primer. All cDNA was treated with uracil-DNA glycosylase and then went through a first 18-cycle PCR with the universal primers M1SS and BC2_uni_R. The study's processing was this. For normalization, 1 million high-quality reads were randomly selected from each sample, with every read carrying a distinct molecular identifier. Instead of being binned into consensus sequences, reads that shared molecular identifiers were thrown out. MiTCR, with a Q25 quality threshold and the strictest error-elimination algorithm, was used for CDR3 identification, clonotype clustering and error correction. A nonparametric unseen species model using Euler transformation provided a lower-bound estimate of total TCR beta diversity. Through fastp at Q25 and MiXCR, TCRdb rebuilt clones from the public reads, retaining in-frame beta chains. Each entry merges the rows of one CDR3 protein and shows their most common DNA and genes. The V and J calls shown here were made by TCRdb, not taken from the authors' results. The sample table contains just under 750,000 distinct CDR3 sequences; only one count was recorded for roughly 20% of them. The ten largest clonotypes hold around a fifth of the sample.

The CDR3 runs 13 amino acids, cysteine and phenylalanine included. Only CDR3 DNA remains: 39 bases, in frame from the first base. V sheds 3 bases and J sheds 10 bases, leaving 15 bases between their ends. The germline V gene gives CDR1 as KGHSH and CDR2 as LQKENI. Points the paper makes about the study in general: Bulk unsorted PBMC profiling prevented conclusive comparison of naive and antigen-experienced compartments. Compared with the aged group, the long-lived group had more naive CD4+ T cells, fewer expanded clones and increased TCR diversity, a pattern suggesting age selection. There was a strong correlation between observed TCR beta diversity and the percentage of naive T cells measured by flow cytometry. Because the CMV infection status of the donors was unknown, age-related changes in expanded clonotypes may potentially have been confounded. Total diversity estimates from one million sequenced T cells were considered lower bounds and underestimates. As age increased, observed TCR beta diversity per million T cells dropped in a roughly linear way, and a significant reduction was already evident by age about 40.

The chain couples TRBV18 to TRBJ2-5; the D region possibly corresponds to TRBD1 (5 bases align). This clonotype originated in a man between 65 and 85 years old in good health. The sample comprised blood. The bases are TGTGCCAGCTCACCCCCAGGAGTCAGGGACCAGTACTTC. This encodes CASSPPGVRDQYF.